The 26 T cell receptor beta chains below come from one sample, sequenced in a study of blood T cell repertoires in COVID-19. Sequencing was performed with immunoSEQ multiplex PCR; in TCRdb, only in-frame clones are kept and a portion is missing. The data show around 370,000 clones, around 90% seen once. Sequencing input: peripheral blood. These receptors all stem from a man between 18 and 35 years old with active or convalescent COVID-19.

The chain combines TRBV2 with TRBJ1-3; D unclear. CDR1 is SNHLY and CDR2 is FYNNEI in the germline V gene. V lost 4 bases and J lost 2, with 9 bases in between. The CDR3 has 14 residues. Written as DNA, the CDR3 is TGTGCCAGCAGTGCGATGGGAGCTGGAAACACCATATATTTT. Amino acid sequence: CASSAMGAGNTIYF.

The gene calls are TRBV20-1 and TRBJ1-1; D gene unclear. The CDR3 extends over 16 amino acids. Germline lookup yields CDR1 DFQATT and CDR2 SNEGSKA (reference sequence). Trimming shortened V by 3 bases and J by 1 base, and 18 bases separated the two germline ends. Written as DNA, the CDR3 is TGCAGTGCTAGTTTCCCCGGGTCCCCAAGGAACACTGAAGCTTTCTTT. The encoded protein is CSASFPGSPRNTEAFF.

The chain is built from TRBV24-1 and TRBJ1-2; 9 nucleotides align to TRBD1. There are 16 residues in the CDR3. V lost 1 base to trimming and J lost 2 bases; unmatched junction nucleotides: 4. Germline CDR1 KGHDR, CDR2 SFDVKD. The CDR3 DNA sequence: TGTGCCACCAGTGATTTAGGTACAGGGGGCAACTATGGCTACACCTTC. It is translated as CATSDLGTGGNYGYTF.

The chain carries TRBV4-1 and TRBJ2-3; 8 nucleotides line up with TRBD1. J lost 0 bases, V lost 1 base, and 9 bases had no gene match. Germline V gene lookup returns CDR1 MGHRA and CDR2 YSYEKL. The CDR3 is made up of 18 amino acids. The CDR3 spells CASSQGRQGPYSTDTQYF. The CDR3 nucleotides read TGCGCCAGCAGCCAAGGGAGACAGGGGCCATATAGCACAGATACGCAGTATTTT.

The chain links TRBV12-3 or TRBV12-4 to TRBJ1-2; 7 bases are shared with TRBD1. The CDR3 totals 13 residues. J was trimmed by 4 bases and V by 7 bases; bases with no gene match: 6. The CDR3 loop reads CASKDRVAYGYTF. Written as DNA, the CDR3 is TGTGCCAGCAAAGACAGGGTGGCCTATGGCTACACCTTC.

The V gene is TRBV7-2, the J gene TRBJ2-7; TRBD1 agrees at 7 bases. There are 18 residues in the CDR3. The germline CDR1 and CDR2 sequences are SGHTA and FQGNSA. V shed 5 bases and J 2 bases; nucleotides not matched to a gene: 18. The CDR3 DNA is TGTGCCAGCAGCAAACAACACACTAGGGGGCGACTGACCTACGAGCAGTACTTC. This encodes CASSKQHTRGRLTYEQYF.

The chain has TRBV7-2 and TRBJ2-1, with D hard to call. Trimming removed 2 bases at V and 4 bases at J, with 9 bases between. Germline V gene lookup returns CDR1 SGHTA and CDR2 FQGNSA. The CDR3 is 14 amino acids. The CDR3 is CASSLKSRYNEQFF. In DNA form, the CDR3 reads TGTGCCAGCAGCTTAAAATCGAGGTACAATGAGCAGTTCTTC.

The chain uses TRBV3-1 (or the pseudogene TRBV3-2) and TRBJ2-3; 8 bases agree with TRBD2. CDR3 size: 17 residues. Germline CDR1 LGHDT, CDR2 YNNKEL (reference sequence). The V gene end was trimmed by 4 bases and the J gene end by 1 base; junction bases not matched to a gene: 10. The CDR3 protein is CASSLGGSGVGTDTQYF. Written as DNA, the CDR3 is TGTGCCAGCAGCCTAGGGGGTAGCGGGGTTGGCACAGATACGCAGTATTTT.

In nucleotides, the CDR3 is TGTGCCAGCAGCCAAGATAGTAGCACCTACAATCAGCCCCAGCATTTT. The encoded protein is CASSQDSSTYNQPQHF. The chain carries TRBV4-2 and TRBJ1-5, with no clear D. Germline CDR1 LGHNA, CDR2 YNFKEQ. CDR3 size: 16 residues. V dropped 0 bases and J dropped 3 bases, with 12 bases sitting between them.

The CDR3 reads CASSSGGMGNSPLHF. CDR3 in DNA: TGTGCCAGCAGCAGTGGGGGGATGGGTAATTCACCCCTCCACTTT. V usage is TRBV28 and J usage is TRBJ1-6, with D perhaps matching TRBD1 (5 bases). This CDR3 spans 15 amino acids. Trimming removed 6 bases from V and 6 bases from J, with 15 bases in between. CDR1 is MDHEN, CDR2 SYDVKM, per germline.

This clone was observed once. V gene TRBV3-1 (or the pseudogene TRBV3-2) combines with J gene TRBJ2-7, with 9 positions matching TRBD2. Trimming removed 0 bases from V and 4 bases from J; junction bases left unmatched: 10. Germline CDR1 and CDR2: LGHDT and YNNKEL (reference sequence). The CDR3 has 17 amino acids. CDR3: CASSQDHWASGAYEQYF. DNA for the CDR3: TGTGCCAGCAGCCAAGATCATTGGGCTAGCGGGGCGTACGAGCAGTACTTC.

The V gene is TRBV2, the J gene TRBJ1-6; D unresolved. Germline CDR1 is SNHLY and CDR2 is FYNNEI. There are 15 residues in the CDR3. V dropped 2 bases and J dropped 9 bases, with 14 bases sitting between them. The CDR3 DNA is TGTGCCAGCAGTGAACCGACAAAAGCAGTTTCACCCCTCCACTTT. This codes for CASSEPTKAVSPLHF.

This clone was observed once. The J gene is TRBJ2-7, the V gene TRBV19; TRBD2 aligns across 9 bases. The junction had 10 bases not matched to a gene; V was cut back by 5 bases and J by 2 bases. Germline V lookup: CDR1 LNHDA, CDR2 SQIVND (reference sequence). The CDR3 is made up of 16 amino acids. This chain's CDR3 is CASSLRTLAGPYEQYF. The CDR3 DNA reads TGTGCCAGTAGTCTTCGAACCCTAGCGGGGCCCTACGAGCAGTACTTC.

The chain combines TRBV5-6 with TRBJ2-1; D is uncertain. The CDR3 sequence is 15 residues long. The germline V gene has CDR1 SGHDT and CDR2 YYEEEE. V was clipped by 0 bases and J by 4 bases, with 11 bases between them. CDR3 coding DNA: TGTGCCAGCAGCTTGGTTCCCCTAACTTACAATGAGCAGTTCTTC. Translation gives CASSLVPLTYNEQFF.

CDR3 in DNA: TGTGCCAGCAGGCCCGGACAGGGCGGCTATGGCTACACCTTC. It yields the protein CASRPGQGGYGYTF. The rearrangement links TRBV2 to TRBJ1-2; 8 bases are a match to TRBD1. Germline V gene sequence: CDR1 SNHLY, CDR2 FYNNEI. Losses at the gene ends were 6 bases for V and 4 bases for J; bases not matched to a gene: 7. The CDR3 runs to 14 residues.

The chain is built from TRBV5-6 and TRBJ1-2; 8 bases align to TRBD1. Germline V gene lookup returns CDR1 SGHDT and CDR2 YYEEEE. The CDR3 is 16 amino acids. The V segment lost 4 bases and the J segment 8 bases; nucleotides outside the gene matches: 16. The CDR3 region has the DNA TGTGCCAGCAGCGTAAGAACTGACAGGGGCAGGTTCGGCTACACCTTC. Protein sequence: CASSVRTDRGRFGYTF.

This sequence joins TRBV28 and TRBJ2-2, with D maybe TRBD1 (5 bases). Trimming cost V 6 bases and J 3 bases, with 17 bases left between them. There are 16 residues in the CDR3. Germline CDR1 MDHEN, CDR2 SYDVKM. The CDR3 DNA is TGTGCCAGCAGGGCAGGGCAGGGCGTCGACACCGGGGAGCTGTTTTTT. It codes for CASRAGQGVDTGELFF.

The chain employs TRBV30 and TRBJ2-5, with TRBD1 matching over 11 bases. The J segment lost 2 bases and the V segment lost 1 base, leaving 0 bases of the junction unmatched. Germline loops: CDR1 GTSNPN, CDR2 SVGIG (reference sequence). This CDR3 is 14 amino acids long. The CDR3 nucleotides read TGTGCCTGGAGTGGGGACAGGGGGCAAGAGACCCAGTACTTC. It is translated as CAWSGDRGQETQYF.

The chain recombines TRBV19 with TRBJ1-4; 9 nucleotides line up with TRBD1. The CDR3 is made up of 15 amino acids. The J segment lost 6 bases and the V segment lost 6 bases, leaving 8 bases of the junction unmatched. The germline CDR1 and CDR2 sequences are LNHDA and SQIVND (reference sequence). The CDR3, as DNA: TGTGCCAGTAGGCGTCCGGGACAGGGAGATGAAAAACTGTTTTTT. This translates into CASRRPGQGDEKLFF.

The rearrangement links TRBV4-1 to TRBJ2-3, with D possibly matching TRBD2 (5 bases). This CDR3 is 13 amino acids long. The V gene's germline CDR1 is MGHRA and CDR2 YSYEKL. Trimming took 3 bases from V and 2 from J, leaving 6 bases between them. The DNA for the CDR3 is TGCGCCAGCAGCCAGACTAACACAGATACGCAGTATTTT. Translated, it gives CASSQTNTDTQYF.

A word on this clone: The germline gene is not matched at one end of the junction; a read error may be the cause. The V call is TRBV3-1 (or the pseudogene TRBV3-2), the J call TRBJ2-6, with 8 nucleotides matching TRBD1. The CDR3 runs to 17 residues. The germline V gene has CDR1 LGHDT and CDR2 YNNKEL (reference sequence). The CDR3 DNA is TGTGCCAGCAGCCGGAGACAGGGGAGCTCTGGGGCCAACGTGCTGACTTTC. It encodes CASSRRQGSSGANVLTF.

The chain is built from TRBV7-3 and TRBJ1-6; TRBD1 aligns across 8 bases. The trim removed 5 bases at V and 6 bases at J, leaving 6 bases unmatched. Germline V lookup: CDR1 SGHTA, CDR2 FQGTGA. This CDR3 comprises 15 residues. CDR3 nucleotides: TGTGCCAGCAGCCCTACTGGACAGGGTAATTCACCCCTCCACTTT. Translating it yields CASSPTGQGNSPLHF.

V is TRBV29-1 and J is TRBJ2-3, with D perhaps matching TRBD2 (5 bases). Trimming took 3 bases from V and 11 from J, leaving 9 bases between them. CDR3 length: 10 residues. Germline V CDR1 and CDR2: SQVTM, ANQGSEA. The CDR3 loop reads CSVEEERQYF. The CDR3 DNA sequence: TGCAGCGTTGAGGAGGAGCGGCAGTATTTT.

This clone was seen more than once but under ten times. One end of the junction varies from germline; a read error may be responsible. CDR3 coding DNA: TGTGCCAGCAGCCAACTCGAGGGGAGGGTAGCGCAACCCTTC. This codes for CASSQLEGRVAQPF. The chain couples TRBV14 to TRBJ1-2; possible D gene TRBD1, 5 bases. The germline CDR1 and CDR2 sequences are SGHDN and FVKESK. The CDR3 is 14 residues long.

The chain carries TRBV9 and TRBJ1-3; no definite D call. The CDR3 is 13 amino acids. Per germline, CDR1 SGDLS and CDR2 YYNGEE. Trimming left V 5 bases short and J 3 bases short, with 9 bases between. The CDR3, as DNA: TGTGCCAGCAGTTTCGGGGTTGGAAACACCATATATTTT. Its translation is CASSFGVGNTIYF.

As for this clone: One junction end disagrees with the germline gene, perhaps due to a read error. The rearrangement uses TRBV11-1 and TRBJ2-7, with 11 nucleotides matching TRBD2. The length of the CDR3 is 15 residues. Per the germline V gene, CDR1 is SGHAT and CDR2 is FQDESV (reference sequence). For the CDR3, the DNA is TGTGCCAGCAGACCAGTAGCGGGAGGGTCCTTCGAGCAGTACTTC. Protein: CASRPVAGGSFEQYF.